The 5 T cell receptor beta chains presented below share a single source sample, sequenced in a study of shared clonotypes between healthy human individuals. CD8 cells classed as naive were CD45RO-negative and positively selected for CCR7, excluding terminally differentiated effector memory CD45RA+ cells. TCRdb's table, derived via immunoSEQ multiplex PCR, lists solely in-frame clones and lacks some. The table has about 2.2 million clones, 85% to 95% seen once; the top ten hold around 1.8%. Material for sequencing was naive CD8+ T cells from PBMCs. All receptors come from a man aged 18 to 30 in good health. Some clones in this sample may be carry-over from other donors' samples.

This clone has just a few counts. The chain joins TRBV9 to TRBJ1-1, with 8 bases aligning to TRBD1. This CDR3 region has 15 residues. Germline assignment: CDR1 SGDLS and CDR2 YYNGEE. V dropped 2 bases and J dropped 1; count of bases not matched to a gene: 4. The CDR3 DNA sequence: TGTGCCAGCAGCGTGGGCGGACAGGGGAACACTGAAGCTTTCTTT. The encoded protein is CASSVGGQGNTEAFF.

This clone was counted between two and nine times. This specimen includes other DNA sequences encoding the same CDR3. The CDR3 DNA sequence: TGTGCCAGCAGTTTGAACAGGGACTACGAGCAGTACTTC. The encoded protein is CASSLNRDYEQYF. The chain joins TRBV27 to TRBJ2-7, with D maybe TRBD1 (6 bases). Trimming cost V 3 bases and J 3 bases, with 9 bases left between them. This CDR3 spans 13 amino acids. Germline V gene data show CDR1 as MNHEY and CDR2 as SMNVEV (reference sequence).

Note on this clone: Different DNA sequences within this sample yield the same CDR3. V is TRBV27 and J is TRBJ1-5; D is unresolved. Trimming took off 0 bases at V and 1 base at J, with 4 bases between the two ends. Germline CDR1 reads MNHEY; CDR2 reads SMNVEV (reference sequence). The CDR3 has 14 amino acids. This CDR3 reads CASSLSGSNQPQHF. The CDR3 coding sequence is TGTGCCAGCAGTTTATCGGGGAGCAATCAGCCCCAGCATTTT.

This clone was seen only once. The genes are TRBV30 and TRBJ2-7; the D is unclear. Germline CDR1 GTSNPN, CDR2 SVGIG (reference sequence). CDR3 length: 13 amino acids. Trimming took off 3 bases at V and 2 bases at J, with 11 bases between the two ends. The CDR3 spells CAWRPDTAYEQYF. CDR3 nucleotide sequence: TGTGCCTGGAGACCTGACACCGCCTACGAGCAGTACTTC.

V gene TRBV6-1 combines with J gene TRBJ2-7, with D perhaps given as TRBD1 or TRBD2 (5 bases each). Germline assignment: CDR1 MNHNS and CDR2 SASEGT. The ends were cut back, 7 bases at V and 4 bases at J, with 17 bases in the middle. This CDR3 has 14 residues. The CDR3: CASTPGPRAYEQYF. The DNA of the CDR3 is TGTGCCAGCACCCCGGGGCCCAGGGCGTACGAGCAGTACTTC.